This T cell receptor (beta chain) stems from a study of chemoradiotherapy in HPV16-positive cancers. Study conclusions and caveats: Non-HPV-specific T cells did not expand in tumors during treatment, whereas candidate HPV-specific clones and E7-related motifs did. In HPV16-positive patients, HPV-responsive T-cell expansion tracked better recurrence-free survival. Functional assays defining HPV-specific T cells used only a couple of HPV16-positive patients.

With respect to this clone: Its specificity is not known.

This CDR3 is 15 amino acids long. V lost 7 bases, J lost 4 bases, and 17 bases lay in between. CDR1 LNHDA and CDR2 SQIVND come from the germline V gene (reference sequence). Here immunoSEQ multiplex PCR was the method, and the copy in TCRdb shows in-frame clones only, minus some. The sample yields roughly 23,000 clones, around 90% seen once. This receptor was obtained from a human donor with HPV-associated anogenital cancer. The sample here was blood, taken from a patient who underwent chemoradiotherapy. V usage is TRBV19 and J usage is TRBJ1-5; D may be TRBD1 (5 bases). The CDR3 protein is CASTLGAGGNQPQHF. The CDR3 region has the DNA TGTGCCAGTACCCTAGGTGCCGGGGGTAATCAGCCCCAGCATTTT.